One and the same sample provided the 11 T cell receptor beta chains below, sequenced in a study of cytomegalovirus exposure and HLA in healthy donors. The PCR had 60 Vbeta and 13 Jbeta primers. The data were produced by immunoSEQ multiplex PCR, yet TCRdb's version contains in-frame clones alone and is incomplete. The sample includes more than 85,000 clones, around 85% of them seen just once. The sequenced sample was PBMCs. These receptors were taken from a man aged 25 to 40 in good health and CMV-seropositive.

The gene calls are TRBV19 and TRBJ2-7, with 7 bases fitting TRBD1. The CDR3 is 14 residues long. From germline, CDR1 is LNHDA and CDR2 SQIVND (reference sequence). V dropped 4 bases and J dropped 3; count of bases not matched to a gene: 6. In DNA form, the CDR3 reads TGTGCCAGTAGTAAAAGGACAGGAGGCTACGAGCAGTACTTC. As protein: CASSKRTGGYEQYF.

This CDR3 is CASSAQGRGAADTQYF. The CDR3 bases are TGTGCCAGCAGTGCCCAGGGGCGGGGGGCGGCAGATACGCAGTATTTT. V usage is TRBV6-1 and J usage is TRBJ2-3, with 8 bases identical to TRBD2. J lost 4 bases, V lost 4 bases, and 10 bases had no gene match. CDR3 length equals 16 residues. Looked up from germline, CDR1 is MNHNS and CDR2 is SASEGT.

The chain links TRBV5-1 to TRBJ2-7, with TRBD1 as a possible D gene (6 bases). This CDR3 has 16 residues. The germline V and J ends were trimmed by 4 bases and 0 bases, with 17 bases remaining between them. Germline V gene lookup returns CDR1 SGHRS and CDR2 YFSETQ. CDR3: CASSPRQADSSYEQYF. CDR3 coding DNA: TGCGCCAGCAGCCCTAGACAGGCCGACAGCTCCTACGAGCAGTACTTC. Looking up the rest from reference TRBV5-1 and TRBJ2-7 gives the full variable domain: KAGVTQTPRYLIKTRGQQVTLSCSPISGHRSVSWYQQTPGQGLQFLFEYFSETQRNKGNFPGRFSGRQFSNSRSEMNVSTLELGDSALYLCASSPRQADSSYEQYFGPGTRLTVT.

The chain employs TRBV29-1 and TRBJ2-7; D unresolved. Trimming removed 4 bases from V and 6 bases from J, with 16 bases in between. This CDR3 is built from 13 residues. Germline CDR1 SQVTM, CDR2 ANQGSEA. CDR3: CSVVLPGQAEQYF. The CDR3, as DNA: TGCAGCGTTGTTCTCCCCGGCCAGGCCGAGCAGTACTTC.

The chain is built from TRBV15 and TRBJ2-7; 8 positions match TRBD1. Germline values: CDR1 LNHNV, CDR2 YYDKDF (reference sequence). This CDR3 has 15 residues. With V trimmed by 0 bases and J by 2 bases, 3 bases remained unmatched. CDR3 sequence reads: CATSRDRGLTYEQYF. The DNA of the CDR3 is TGTGCCACCAGCAGAGACAGGGGGCTGACCTACGAGCAGTACTTC.

This rearrangement joins TRBV13 to TRBJ2-7, with D perhaps TRBD1 (5 bases). Germline V CDR1 and CDR2: PRHDT, FYEKMQ (reference sequence). The CDR3 contains 16 residues. The V end was cut by 0 bases, the J end by 1 base, with 13 bases between. Here the CDR3 reads CASSLGAGILSYEQYF. CDR3 in DNA: TGTGCCAGCAGCTTAGGGGCAGGGATATTATCCTACGAGCAGTACTTC.

This chain joins TRBV4-3 and TRBJ2-7; D not certain. Germline assignment: CDR1 LGHNA and CDR2 YSLEER. Trimming cost V 3 bases and J 0 bases, with 12 bases left between them. The CDR3 totals 15 residues. The chain's CDR3 is CASSQDFDNSYEQYF. The CDR3 bases are TGCGCCAGCAGCCAGGATTTCGACAACTCCTACGAGCAGTACTTC.

This clone has more than one count but fewer than ten. The J gene is TRBJ1-1, the V gene TRBV19; 10 nucleotides agree with TRBD1. The V and J ends lost 7 bases and 0 bases, in that order; junction bases with no gene match: 11. The CDR3 has 17 residues. Germline V lookup: CDR1 LNHDA, CDR2 SQIVND (reference sequence). Here the CDR3 DNA reads TGTGCCAGTACCTCCAAGGGGACAGGGGCGGTGAACACTGAAGCTTTCTTT. It is translated as CASTSKGTGAVNTEAFF.

This clone was found once. The CDR3 DNA reads TGTGCCAGCAGCTTAGGGGGACTAGCGGGGGAGCAGTACTTC. Translating it yields CASSLGGLAGEQYF. V usage is TRBV7-2 and J usage is TRBJ2-7, with 13 bases that match TRBD2. CDR1 is SGHTA, CDR2 FQGNSA, per germline. The CDR3 totals 14 residues. Trimming cost V 1 base and J 7 bases; bases outside gene matches: 1.

V usage is TRBV9 and J usage is TRBJ2-3; D may be TRBD2 (6 bases). This CDR3 contains 14 residues. Looked up from germline, CDR1 is SGDLS and CDR2 is YYNGEE. V was cut by 3 bases and J by 2 bases, with 10 bases left in between. The CDR3 DNA follows: TGTGCCAGCAGCGCCGGGACTCACACAGATACGCAGTATTTT. Its translation: CASSAGTHTDTQYF.

The chain links TRBV25-1 to TRBJ1-6; no reliable D call. This CDR3 contains 12 residues. Trimming cost V 10 bases and J 9 bases, with 13 bases left between them. Germline V gene sequence: CDR1 MGHDK, CDR2 SYGVNS. The DNA of the CDR3 is TGTGCCACCGCGACGGGATCTTCACCCCTCCACTTT. This gives the protein CATATGSSPLHF.